Each of the 10 T cell receptor beta chains below was sequenced from the same sample in a study of blood T cell repertoires in COVID-19. Using immunoSEQ multiplex PCR, the repertoire was profiled, and TCRdb retains in-frame clones only, with some absent. This sample carries about 35,000 clones, roughly 78% of them seen once, and the ten largest clones take under 50%. Material for sequencing was peripheral blood. The source of these receptors is a man older than 75 with active or convalescent COVID-19.

This sequence joins TRBV3-1 (or the pseudogene TRBV3-2) and TRBJ2-5; weak D call: TRBD1 (7 bases). The length of the CDR3 is 16 residues. The V end was cut by 4 bases, the J end by 3 bases, with 18 bases between. Germline CDR1 LGHDT, CDR2 YNNKEL (reference sequence). DNA of the CDR3: TGTGCCAGCAGCCTCCTCAGGGGGGATTTTAAAGAGACCCAGTACTTC. Translation gives CASSLLRGDFKETQYF.

The V call is TRBV10-3, the J call TRBJ1-3; 10 bases line up with TRBD1. The CDR3 consists of 14 residues. Trimming took 11 bases from V and 2 from J; bases not matched to a gene: 6. Germline CDR1 is ENHRY and CDR2 is SYGVKD. The DNA of the CDR3 is TGTGCCGCCTCCGGGACAGGGGCTGGAAACACCATATATTTT. Encoded protein: CAASGTGAGNTIYF.

This clone was seen only a few times. V is TRBV9 and J is TRBJ1-2, with 11 bases fitting TRBD1. V lost 0 bases, J lost 5 bases, and 6 bases stayed unmatched. The CDR3 extends over 16 amino acids. Per germline, CDR1 SGDLS and CDR2 YYNGEE. This CDR3 is CASSVDGQGAWYGYTF. The CDR3 DNA is TGTGCCAGCAGCGTAGACGGACAGGGGGCATGGTATGGCTACACCTTC. Full variable domain (rest looked up from reference TRBV9 and TRBJ1-2): DSGVTQTPKHLITATGQRVTLRCSPRSGDLSVYWYQQSLDQGLQFLIQYYNGEERAKGNILERFSAQQFPDLHSELNLSSLELGDSALYFCASSVDGQGAWYGYTFGSGTRLTVV.

The rearrangement uses TRBV7-2 and TRBJ1-6, with D possibly TRBD1 on 5 matching bases. V lost 3 bases and J lost 2, with 11 bases in between. The CDR3 spans 16 residues. Per the germline V gene, CDR1 is SGHTA and CDR2 is FQGNSA. CDR3 protein: CASSFLQGAYNSPLHF. Written as DNA, the CDR3 is TGTGCCAGCAGCTTTTTGCAGGGCGCCTATAATTCACCCCTCCACTTT.

The V call is TRBV24-1, the J call TRBJ1-1; D unresolved. The V and J ends lost 2 bases and 5 bases respectively, with 8 bases between them. Germline V lookup: CDR1 KGHDR, CDR2 SFDVKD. CDR3 size: 13 residues. The CDR3: CATSDSGVTEAFF. The CDR3 nucleotides read TGTGCCACCAGTGATTCGGGTGTTACTGAAGCTTTCTTT.

The V call is TRBV10-3, the J call TRBJ2-1; the D is unclear. V was pared by 4 bases and J by 5 bases, with 9 bases between. Germline lookup yields CDR1 ENHRY and CDR2 SYGVKD. This CDR3 is 13 amino acids long. Here the CDR3 reads CAISVRKDNEQFF. CDR3 nucleotides: TGTGCCATCAGTGTGCGGAAGGACAATGAGCAGTTCTTC.

The chain links TRBV19 to TRBJ2-1; 8 bases match TRBD2. The CDR3 runs to 14 residues. Germline trimming cut 5 bases from V and 7 bases from J; bases unmatched to any gene: 7. Per germline, CDR1 LNHDA and CDR2 SQIVND (reference sequence). The CDR3 nucleotides read TGTGCCAGTAGTGCGGGAGGCCTTAGGAATGAGCAGTTCTTC. Amino acids: CASSAGGLRNEQFF. The full variable domain, rest sourced from reference TRBV19 and TRBJ2-1, is DGGITQSPKYLFRKEGQNVTLSCEQNLNHDAMYWYRQDPGQGLRLIYYSQIVNDFQKGDIAEGYSVSREKKESFPLTVTSAQKNPTAFYLCASSAGGLRNEQFFGPGTRLTVL.

The V call is TRBV6-6, the J call TRBJ2-2, with TRBD1 matching 8 bases. The CDR3 consists of 16 residues. CDR1 is MNHNY, CDR2 SVGAGI, per germline (reference sequence). The ends lost 2 bases at V and 1 base at J; junction bases unmatched: 3. CDR3 loop: CASSYQGTGNTGELFF. DNA of the CDR3: TGTGCCAGCAGTTACCAAGGGACAGGGAACACCGGGGAGCTGTTTTTT.

The CDR3 coding sequence is TGTGCCAGCTCACCAGGAGGGCTGGGAAACACCATATATTTT. Protein: CASSPGGLGNTIYF. This sequence joins TRBV18 and TRBJ1-3; D is unresolved. CDR3 length: 14 amino acids. CDR1 and CDR2 from the germline V gene are KGHSH and LQKENI. V lost 2 bases and J 4 bases, leaving 9 bases between the germline ends.

This sequence joins TRBV4-2 and TRBJ2-3; 7 bases are shared with TRBD2. With 1 base clipped from V and 0 bases from J, the junction kept 13 bases outside the gene matches. The CDR3 extends over 19 amino acids. CDR1 is LGHNA and CDR2 is YNFKEQ in the germline V gene. The CDR3 nucleotides read TGTGCCAGCAGCCAAGTTTGGGGGTCCGGGGGGACGAGCACAGATACGCAGTATTTT. Protein sequence: CASSQVWGSGGTSTDTQYF.